This T cell receptor (beta chain) originates from a study of monozygotic twins with inflammatory bowel disease. Study results and caveats: A single strong clonotype or signal linked to IBD was not supported. Those with IBD had lower TCRbeta diversity (inverse Simpson) than their healthy co-twins did. Variability in patient repertoires may have come partly from differing immunosuppressive treatments. Among IBD patients, fewer clonotypes were shared with others than among healthy twins, especially with disease activity.

Points on this clonotype: Its cognate antigen is unknown.

CDR3 size: 15 residues. CDR1 SGHAT and CDR2 FQNNGV come from the germline V gene. Using the 5' RACE reads, TCRdb records one entry per CDR3 protein without DNA. The listing contains about 300,000 distinct CDR3 sequences. The chain carries TRBV11-2 and TRBJ2-5; the TRBD2 assignment by TCRdb is unverifiable without DNA. This TCR derives from a human donor with ulcerative colitis or Crohn's disease, or a healthy co-twin of an affected twin (not recorded which). The material sequenced was blood. The CDR3 loop is CASSLVGGAWETQYF.